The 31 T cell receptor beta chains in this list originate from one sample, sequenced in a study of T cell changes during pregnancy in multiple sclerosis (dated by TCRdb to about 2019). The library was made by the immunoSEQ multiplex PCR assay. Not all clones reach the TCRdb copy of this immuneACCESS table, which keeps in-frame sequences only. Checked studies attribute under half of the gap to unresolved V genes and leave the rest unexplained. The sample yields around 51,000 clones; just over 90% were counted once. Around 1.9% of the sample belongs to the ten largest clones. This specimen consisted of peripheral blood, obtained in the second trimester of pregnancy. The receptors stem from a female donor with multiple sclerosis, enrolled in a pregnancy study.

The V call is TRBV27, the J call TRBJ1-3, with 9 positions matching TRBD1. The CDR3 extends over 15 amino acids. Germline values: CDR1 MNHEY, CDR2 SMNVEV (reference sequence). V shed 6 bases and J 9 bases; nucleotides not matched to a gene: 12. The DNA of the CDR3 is TGTGCCAGCAGCTCACTACAGGGGGCTAGGGGCACCATATATTTT. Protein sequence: CASSSLQGARGTIYF.

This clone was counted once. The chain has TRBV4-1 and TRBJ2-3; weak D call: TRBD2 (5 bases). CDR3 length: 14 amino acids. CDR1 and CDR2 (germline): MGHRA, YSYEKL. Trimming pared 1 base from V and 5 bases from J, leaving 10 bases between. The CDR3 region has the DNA TGCGCCAGCAGCCAAGGACCAAGCGGAGATACGCAGTATTTT. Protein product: CASSQGPSGDTQYF.

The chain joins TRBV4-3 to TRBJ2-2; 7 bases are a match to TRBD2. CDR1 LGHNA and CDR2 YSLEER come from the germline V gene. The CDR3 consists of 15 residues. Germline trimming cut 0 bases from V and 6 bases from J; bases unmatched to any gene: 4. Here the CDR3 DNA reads TGCGCCAGCAGCCAAGATGGGGAGGGCCCCGGGGAGCTGTTTTTT. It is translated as CASSQDGEGPGELFF.

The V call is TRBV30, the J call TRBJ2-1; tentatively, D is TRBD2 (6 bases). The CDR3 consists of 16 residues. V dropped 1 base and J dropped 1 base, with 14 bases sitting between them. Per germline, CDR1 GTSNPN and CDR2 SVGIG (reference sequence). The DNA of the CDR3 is TGTGCCTGGAGTGGTGCGGGAAGGGAATCCTACAATGAGCAGTTCTTC. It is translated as CAWSGAGRESYNEQFF.

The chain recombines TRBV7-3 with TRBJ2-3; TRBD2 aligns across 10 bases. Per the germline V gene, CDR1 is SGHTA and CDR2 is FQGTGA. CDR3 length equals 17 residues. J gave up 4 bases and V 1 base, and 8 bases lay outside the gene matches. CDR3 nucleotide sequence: TGTGCCAGCAGCTTAATAGGCAGCGGGAGGGCTTCAGATACGCAGTATTTT. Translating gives CASSLIGSGRASDTQYF.

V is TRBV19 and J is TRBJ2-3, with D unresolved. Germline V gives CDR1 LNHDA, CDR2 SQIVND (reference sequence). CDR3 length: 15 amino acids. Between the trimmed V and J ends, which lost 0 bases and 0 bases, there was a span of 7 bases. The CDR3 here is CASSIEVTSTDTQYF. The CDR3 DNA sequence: TGTGCCAGTAGTATAGAAGTAACTAGCACAGATACGCAGTATTTT.

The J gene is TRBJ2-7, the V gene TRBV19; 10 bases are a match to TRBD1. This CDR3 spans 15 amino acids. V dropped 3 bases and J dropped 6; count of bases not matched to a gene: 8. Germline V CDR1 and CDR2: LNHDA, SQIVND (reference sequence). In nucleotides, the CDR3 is TGTGCCAGTAGTATGATGGGACAGGGGATAACCGAGCAGTACTTC. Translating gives CASSMMGQGITEQYF.

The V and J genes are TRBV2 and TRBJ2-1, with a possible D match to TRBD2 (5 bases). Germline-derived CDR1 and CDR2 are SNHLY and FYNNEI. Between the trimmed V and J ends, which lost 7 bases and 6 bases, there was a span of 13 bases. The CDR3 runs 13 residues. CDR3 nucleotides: TGTGCCAGCACCGAGGAACGGGGCAATGAGCAGTTCTTC. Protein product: CASTEERGNEQFF.

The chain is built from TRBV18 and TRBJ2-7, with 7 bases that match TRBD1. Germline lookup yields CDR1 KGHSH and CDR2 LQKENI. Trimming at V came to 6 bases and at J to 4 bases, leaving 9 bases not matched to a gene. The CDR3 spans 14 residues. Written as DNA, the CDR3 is TGTGCCAGCTCCCCGACAGGGCCCTCTTACGAGCAGTACTTC. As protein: CASSPTGPSYEQYF.

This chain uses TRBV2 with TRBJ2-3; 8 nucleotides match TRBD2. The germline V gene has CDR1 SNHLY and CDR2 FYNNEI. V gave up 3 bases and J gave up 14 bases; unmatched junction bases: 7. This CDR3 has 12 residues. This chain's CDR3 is CASSEERTSRYF. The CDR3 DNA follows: TGTGCCAGCAGTGAGGAACGGACTAGCAGGTATTTT.

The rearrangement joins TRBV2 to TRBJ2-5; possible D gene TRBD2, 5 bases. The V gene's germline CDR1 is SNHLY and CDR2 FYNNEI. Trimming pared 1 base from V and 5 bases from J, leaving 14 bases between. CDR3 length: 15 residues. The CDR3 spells CASSEGAGSEETQYF. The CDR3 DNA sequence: TGTGCCAGCAGTGAAGGGGCGGGTAGCGAGGAGACCCAGTACTTC.

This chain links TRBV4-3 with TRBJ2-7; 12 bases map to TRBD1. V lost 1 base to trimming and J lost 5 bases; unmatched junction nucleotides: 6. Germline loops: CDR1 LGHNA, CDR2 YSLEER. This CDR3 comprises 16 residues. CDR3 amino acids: CASSQVRGQGADEQYF. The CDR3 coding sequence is TGCGCCAGCAGCCAAGTGAGGGGACAGGGGGCCGACGAGCAGTACTTC.

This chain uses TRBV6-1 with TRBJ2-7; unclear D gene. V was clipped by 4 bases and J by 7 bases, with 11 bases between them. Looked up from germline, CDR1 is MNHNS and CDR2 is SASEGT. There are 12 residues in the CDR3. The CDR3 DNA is TGTGCCAGCAGTGGAGAGAGGTGGGAGCAGTACTTC. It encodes CASSGERWEQYF.

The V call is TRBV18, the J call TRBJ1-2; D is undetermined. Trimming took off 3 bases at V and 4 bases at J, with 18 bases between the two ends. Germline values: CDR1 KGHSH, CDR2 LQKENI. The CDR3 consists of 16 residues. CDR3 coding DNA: TGTGCCAGCTCACCGCCCTCGAGGGCTCAAGGCTATGGCTACACCTTC. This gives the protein CASSPPSRAQGYGYTF. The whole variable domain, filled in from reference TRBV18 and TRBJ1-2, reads NAGVMQNPRHLVRRRGQEARLRCSPMKGHSHVYWYRQLPEEGLKFMVYLQKENIIDESGMPKERFSAEFPKEGPSILRIQQVVRGDSAAYFCASSPPSRAQGYGYTFGSGTRLTVV.

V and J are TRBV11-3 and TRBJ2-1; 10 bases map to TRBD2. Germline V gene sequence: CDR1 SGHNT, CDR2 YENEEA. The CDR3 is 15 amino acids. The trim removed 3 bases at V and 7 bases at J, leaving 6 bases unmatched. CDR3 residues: CASSFLAGGMNEQFF. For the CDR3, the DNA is TGTGCCAGCAGCTTCTTAGCGGGAGGAATGAATGAGCAGTTCTTC.

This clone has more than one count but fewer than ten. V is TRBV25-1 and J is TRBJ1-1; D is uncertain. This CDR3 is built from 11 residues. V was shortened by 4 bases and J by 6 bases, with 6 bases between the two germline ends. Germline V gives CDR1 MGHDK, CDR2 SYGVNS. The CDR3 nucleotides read TGTGCCAGCAGTGTGGCAGCTGAAGCTTTCTTT. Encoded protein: CASSVAAEAFF. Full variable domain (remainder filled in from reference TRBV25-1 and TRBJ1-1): EADIYQTPRYLVIGTGKKITLECSQTMGHDKMYWYQQDPGMELHLIHYSYGVNSTEKGDLSSESTVSRIRTEHFPLTLESARPSHTSQYLCASSVAAEAFFGQGTRLTVV.

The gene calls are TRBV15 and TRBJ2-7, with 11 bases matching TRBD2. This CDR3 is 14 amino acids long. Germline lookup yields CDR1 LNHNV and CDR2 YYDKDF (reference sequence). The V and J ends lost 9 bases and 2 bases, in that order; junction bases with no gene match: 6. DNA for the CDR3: TGTGCCACGTCTCGACTAGCGGGACCCTACGAGCAGTACTTC. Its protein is CATSRLAGPYEQYF. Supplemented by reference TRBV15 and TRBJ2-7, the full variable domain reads DAMVIQNPRYQVTQFGKPVTLSCSQTLNHNVMYWYQQKSSQAPKLLFHYYDKDFNNEADTPDNFQSRRPNTSFCFLDIRSPGLGDTAMYLCATSRLAGPYEQYFGPGTRLTVT.

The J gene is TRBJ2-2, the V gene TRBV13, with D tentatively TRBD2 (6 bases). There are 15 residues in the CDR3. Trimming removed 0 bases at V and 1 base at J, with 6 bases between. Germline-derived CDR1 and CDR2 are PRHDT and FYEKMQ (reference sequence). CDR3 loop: CASSLGGRNTGELFF. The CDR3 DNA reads TGTGCCAGCAGCTTAGGCGGGAGGAACACCGGGGAGCTGTTTTTT.

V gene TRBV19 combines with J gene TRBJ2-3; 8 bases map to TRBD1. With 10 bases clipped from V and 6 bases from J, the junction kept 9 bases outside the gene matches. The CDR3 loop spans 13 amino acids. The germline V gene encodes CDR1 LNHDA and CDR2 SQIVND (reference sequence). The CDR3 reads CATEDRVKDTQYF. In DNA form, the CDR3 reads TGTGCCACCGAGGACAGGGTTAAGGATACGCAGTATTTT. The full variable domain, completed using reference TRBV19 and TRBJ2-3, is DGGITQSPKYLFRKEGQNVTLSCEQNLNHDAMYWYRQDPGQGLRLIYYSQIVNDFQKGDIAEGYSVSREKKESFPLTVTSAQKNPTAFYLCATEDRVKDTQYFGPGTRLTVL.

CDR3 sequence: CASSYRDSLSQYF. CDR3 nucleotide sequence: TGTGCCAGCAGTTACCGGGACAGTCTCTCGCAGTACTTC. This sequence joins TRBV27 and TRBJ2-7; TRBD1 matches 7 bases. Germline V lookup: CDR1 MNHEY, CDR2 SMNVEV (reference sequence). CDR3 length: 13 residues. V was pared by 4 bases and J by 9 bases, with 9 bases of the junction left unmatched.

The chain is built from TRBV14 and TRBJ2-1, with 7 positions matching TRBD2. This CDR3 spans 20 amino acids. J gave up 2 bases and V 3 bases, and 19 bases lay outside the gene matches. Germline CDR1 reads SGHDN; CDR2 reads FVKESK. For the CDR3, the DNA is TGTGCCAGCAGCCAGACGGGTTGGACTAGGAAAATAGGTCCCTACAATGAGCAGTTCTTC. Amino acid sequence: CASSQTGWTRKIGPYNEQFF.

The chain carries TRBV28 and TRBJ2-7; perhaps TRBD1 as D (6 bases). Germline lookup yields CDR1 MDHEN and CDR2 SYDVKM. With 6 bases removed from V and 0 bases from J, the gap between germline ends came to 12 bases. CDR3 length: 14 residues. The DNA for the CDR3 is TGTGCCAGCAGCCCTGACAGGAGCTCCTACGAGCAGTACTTC. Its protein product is CASSPDRSSYEQYF.

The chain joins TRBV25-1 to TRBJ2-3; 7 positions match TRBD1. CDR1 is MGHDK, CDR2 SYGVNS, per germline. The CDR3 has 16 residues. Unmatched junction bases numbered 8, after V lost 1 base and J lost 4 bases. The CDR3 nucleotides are TGTGCCAGCAGTGAATGGGGGCAGGGGGACGCAGATACGCAGTATTTT. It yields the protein CASSEWGQGDADTQYF.

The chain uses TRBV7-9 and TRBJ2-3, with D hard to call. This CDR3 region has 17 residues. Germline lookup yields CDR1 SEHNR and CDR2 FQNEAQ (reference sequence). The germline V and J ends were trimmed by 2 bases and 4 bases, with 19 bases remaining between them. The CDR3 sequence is CASSLLTRYSLSDTQYF. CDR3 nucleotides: TGTGCCAGCAGCTTATTAACCCGGTACAGCCTGTCAGATACGCAGTATTTT.

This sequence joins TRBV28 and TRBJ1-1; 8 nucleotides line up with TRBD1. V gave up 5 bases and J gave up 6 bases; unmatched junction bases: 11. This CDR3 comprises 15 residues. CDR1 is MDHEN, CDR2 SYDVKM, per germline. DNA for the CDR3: TGTGCCAGCAGTCCACCATCTCCGGGACAGGCTGAAGCTTTCTTT. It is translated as CASSPPSPGQAEAFF. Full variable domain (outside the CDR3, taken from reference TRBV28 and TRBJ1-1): DVKVTQSSRYLVKRTGEKVFLECVQDMDHENMFWYRQDPGLGLRLIYFSYDVKMKEKGDIPEGYSVSREKKERFSLILESASTNQTSMYLCASSPPSPGQAEAFFGQGTRLTVV.

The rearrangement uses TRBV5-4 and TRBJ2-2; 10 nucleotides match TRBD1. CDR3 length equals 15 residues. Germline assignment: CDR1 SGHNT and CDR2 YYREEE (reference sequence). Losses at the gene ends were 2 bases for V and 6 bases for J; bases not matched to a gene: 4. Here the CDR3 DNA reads TGTGCCAGCAGCTTTCGACAGGGGGCGCCCGGGGAGCTGTTTTTT. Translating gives CASSFRQGAPGELFF.

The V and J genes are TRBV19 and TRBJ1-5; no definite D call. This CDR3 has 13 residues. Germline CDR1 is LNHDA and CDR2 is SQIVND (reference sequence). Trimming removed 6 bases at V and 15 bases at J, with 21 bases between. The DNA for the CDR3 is TGTGCCAGTAGCCCCACCCATTCGTCGACGGGGCATTTT. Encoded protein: CASSPTHSSTGHF.

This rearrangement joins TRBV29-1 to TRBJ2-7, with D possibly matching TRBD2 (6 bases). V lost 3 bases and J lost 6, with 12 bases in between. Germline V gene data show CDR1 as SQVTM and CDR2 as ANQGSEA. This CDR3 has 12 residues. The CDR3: CSVDLVGGEQYF. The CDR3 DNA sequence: TGCAGCGTTGATCTAGTGGGGGGCGAGCAGTACTTC.

In DNA, the CDR3 is TGTGCCAGCTCACCCCAAACAGGGAATCAGCCCCAGCATTTT. It encodes CASSPQTGNQPQHF. The gene calls are TRBV18 and TRBJ1-5, with D possibly TRBD1 on 6 matching bases. V was cut by 3 bases and J by 4 bases, with 10 bases left in between. The CDR3 length is 14 residues. Germline V CDR1 and CDR2: KGHSH, LQKENI. The complete variable domain, with remaining parts taken from reference TRBV18 and TRBJ1-5, reads NAGVMQNPRHLVRRRGQEARLRCSPMKGHSHVYWYRQLPEEGLKFMVYLQKENIIDESGMPKERFSAEFPKEGPSILRIQQVVRGDSAAYFCASSPQTGNQPQHFGDGTRLSIL.

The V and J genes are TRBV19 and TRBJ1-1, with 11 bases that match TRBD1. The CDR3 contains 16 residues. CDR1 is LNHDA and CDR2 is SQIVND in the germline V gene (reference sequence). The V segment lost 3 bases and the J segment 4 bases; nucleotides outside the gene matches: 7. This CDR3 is CASSILAGTGGTEAFF. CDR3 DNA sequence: TGTGCCAGTAGTATTCTTGCCGGGACAGGGGGCACTGAAGCTTTCTTT.

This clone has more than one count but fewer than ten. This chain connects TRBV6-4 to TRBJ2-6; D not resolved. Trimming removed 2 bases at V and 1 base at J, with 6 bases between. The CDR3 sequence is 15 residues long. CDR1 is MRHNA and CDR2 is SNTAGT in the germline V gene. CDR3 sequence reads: CASSDGKSGANVLTF. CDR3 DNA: TGTGCCAGCAGTGACGGCAAATCTGGGGCCAACGTCCTGACTTTC.